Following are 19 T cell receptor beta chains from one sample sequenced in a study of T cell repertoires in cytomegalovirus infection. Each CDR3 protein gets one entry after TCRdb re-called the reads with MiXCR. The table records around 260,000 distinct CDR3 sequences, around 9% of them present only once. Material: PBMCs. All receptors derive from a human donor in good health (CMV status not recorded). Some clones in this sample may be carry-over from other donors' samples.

The CDR3 reads CATSPQDRVSNQPQHF. Written as DNA, the CDR3 is TGTGCCACCAGCCCACAGGACCGAGTCAGCAATCAGCCCCAGCATTTT. The chain links TRBV15 to TRBJ1-5; D is possibly TRBD1 (5 bases). Trimming stripped 5 bases from V and 1 base from J, with 15 bases between. The CDR3 is 16 amino acids. In germline, CDR1 is LNHNV, CDR2 YYDKDF (reference sequence).

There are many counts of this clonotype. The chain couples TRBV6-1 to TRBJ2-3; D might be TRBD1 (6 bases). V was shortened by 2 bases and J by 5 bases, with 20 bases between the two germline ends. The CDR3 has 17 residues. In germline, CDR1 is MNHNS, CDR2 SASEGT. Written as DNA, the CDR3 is TGTGCCAGCAGTGAAACCCTCTGGGGGAGAGGGGGAGATACGCAGTATTTT. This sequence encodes CASSETLWGRGGDTQYF.

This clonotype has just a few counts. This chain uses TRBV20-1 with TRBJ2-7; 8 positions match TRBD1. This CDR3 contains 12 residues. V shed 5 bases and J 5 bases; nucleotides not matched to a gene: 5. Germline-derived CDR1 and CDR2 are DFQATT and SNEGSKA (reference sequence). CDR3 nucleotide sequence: TGCAGTGCTCGGAGGGACAGGAACGAGCAGTACTTC. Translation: CSARRDRNEQYF.

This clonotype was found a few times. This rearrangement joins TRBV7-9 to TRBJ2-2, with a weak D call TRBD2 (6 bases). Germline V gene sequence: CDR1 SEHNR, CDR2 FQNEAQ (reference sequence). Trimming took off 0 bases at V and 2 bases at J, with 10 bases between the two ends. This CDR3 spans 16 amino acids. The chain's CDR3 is CASSLAGGENTGELFF. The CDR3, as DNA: TGTGCCAGCAGCTTAGCAGGCGGGGAAAACACCGGGGAGCTGTTTTTT. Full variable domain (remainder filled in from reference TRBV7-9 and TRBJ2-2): DTGVSQNPRHKITKRGQNVTFRCDPISEHNRLYWYRQTLGQGPEFLTYFQNEAQLEKSRLLSDRFSAERPKGSFSTLEIQRTEQGDSAMYLCASSLAGGENTGELFFGEGSRLTVL.

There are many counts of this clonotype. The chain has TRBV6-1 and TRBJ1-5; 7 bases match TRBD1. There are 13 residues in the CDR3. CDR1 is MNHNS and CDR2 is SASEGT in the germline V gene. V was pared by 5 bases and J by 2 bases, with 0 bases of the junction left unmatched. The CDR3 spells CASSQGGNQPQHF. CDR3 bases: TGTGCCAGCAGTCAGGGGGGCAATCAGCCCCAGCATTTT.

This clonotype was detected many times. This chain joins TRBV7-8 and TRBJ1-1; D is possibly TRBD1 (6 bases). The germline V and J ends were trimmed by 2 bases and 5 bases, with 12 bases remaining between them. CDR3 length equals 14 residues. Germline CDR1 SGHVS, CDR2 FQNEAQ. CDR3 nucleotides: TGTGCCAGCAGCTTATTTGGCCAGGGGACTGAAGCTTTCTTT. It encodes CASSLFGQGTEAFF.

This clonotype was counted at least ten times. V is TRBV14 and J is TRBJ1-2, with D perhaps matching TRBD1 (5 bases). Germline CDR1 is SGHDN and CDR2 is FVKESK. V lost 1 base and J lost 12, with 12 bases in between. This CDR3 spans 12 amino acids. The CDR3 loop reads CASSQVVGVHTF. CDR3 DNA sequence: TGTGCCAGCAGCCAAGTGGTAGGGGTTCACACCTTC.

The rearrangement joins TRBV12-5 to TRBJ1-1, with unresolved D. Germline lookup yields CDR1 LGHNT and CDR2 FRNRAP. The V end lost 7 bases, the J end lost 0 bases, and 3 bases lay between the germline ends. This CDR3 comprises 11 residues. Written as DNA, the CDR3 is TGTGCTAGTGCTATGAACACTGAAGCTTTCTTT. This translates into CASAMNTEAFF.

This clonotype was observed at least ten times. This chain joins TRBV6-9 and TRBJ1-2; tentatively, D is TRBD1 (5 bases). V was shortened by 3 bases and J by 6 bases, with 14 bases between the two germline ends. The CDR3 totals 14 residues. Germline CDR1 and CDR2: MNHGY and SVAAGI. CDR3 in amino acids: CASSYGRAGDGYTF. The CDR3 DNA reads TGTGCCAGCAGTTACGGCAGGGCCGGGGATGGCTACACCTTC.

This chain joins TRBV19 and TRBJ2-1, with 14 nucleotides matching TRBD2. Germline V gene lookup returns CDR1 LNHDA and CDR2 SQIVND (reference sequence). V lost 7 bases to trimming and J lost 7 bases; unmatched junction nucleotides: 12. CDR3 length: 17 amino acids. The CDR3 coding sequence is TGTGCCAGTACCAGGGCCGGGACTAGCGGGAGAGGGAATGAGCAGTTCTTC. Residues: CASTRAGTSGRGNEQFF.

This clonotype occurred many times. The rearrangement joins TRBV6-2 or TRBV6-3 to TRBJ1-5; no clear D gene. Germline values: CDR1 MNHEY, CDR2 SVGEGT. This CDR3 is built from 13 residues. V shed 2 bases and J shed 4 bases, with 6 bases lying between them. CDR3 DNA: TGTGCCAGCAGTTACCTCGAGAATCAGCCCCAGCATTTT. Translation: CASSYLENQPQHF.

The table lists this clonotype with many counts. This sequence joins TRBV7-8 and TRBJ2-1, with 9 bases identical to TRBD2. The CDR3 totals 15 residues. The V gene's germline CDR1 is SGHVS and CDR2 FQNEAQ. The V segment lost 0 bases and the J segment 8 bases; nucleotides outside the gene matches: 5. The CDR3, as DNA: TGTGCCAGCAGCTTAGCGGGGACTAGCTTTGATGAGCAGTTCTTC. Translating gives CASSLAGTSFDEQFF.

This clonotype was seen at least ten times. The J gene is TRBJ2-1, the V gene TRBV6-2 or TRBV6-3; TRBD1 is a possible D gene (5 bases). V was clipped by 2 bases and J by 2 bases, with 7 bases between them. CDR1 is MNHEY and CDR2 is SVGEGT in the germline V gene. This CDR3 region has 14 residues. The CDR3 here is CASSYRGPYNEQFF. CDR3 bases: TGTGCCAGCAGTTACAGGGGTCCCTACAATGAGCAGTTCTTC.

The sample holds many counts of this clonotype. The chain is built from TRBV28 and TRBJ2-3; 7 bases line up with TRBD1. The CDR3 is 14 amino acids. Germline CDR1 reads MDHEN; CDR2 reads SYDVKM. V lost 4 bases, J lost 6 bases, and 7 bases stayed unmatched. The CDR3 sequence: CASSSPTGVDTQYF. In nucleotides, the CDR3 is TGTGCCAGCAGTTCGCCCACAGGGGTTGATACGCAGTATTTT.

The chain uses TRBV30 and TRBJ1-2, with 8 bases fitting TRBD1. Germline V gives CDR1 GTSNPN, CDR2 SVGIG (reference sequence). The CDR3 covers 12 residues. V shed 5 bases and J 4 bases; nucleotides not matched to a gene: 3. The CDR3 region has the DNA TGTGCCTGGGGTCAGGGGGCCTATGGCTACACCTTC. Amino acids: CAWGQGAYGYTF. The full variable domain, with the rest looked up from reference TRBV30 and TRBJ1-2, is SQTIHQWPATLVQPVGSPLSLECTVEGTSNPNLYWYRQAAGRGLQLLFYSVGIGQISSEVPQNLSASRPQDRQFILSSKKLLLSDSGFYLCAWGQGAYGYTFGSGTRLTVV.

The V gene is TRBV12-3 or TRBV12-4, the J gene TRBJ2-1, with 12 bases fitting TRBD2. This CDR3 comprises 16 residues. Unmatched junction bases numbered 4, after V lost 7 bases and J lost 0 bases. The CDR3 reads CASTGLAGSSYNEQFF. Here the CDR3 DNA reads TGTGCCAGCACCGGACTAGCGGGAAGCTCCTACAATGAGCAGTTCTTC.

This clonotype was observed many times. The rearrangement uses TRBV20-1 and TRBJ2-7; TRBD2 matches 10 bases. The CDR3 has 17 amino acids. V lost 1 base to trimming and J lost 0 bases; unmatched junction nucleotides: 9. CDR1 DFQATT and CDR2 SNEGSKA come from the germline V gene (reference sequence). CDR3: CSARAISSGRNSYEQYF. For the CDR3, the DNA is TGCAGTGCTAGAGCCATATCTAGCGGGAGAAACTCCTACGAGCAGTACTTC.

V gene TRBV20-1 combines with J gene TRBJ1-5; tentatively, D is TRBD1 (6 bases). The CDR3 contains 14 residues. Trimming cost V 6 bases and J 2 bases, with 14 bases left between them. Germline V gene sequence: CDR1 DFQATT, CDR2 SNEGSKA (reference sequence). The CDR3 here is CSAKDSSRNQPQHF. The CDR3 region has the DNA TGCAGTGCCAAGGACAGTAGCCGCAATCAGCCCCAGCATTTT.

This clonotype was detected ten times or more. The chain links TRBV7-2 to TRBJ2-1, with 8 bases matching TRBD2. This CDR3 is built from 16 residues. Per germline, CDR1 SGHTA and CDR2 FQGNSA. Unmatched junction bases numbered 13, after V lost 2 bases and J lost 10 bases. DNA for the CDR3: TGTGCCAGCAGCTTAAAACTAGCGGAGGGGGGACGGGAGCAGTTCTTC. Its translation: CASSLKLAEGGREQFF. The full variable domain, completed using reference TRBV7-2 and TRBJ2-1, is GAGVSQSPSNKVTEKGKDVELRCDPISGHTALYWYRQSLGQGLEFLIYFQGNSAPDKSGLPSDRFSAERTGGSVSTLTIQRTQQEDSAVYLCASSLKLAEGGREQFFGPGTRLTVL.